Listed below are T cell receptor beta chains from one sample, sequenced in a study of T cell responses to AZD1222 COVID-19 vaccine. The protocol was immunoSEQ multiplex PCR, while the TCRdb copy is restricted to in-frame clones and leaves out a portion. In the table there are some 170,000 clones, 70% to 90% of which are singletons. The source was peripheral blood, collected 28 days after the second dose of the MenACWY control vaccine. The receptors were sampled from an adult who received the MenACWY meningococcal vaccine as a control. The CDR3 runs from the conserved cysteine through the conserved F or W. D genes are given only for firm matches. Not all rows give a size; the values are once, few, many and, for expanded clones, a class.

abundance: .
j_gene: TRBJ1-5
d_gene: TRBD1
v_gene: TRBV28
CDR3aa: CASSLADRERQPQHF
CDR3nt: TGTGCCAGCAGTTTGGCGGACAGGGAGAGGCAGCCCCAGCATTTT

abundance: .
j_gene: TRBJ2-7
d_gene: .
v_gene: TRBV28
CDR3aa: CASSLPSSYEQYF
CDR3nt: TGTGCCAGCAGTTTGCCTAGCTCCTACGAGCAGTACTTC

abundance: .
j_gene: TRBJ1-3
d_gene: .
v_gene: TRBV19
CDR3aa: CASSIEGGPGGNTIYF
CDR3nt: TGTGCCAGTAGTATAGAGGGGGGCCCCGGAGGAAACACCATATATTTT

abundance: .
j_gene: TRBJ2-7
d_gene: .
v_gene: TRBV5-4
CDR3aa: CASSSGFTYEQYF
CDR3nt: TGTGCCAGCAGTTCGGGGTTTACCTACGAGCAGTACTTC

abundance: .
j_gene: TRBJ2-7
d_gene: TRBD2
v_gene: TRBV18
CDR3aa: CASSQTSATSYEQYF
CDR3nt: TGTGCCAGCTCACAGACTAGCGCGACCTCCTACGAGCAGTACTTC

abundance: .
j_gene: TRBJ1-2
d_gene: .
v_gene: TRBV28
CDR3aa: CASSLPGAGGYTF
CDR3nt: TGTGCCAGCAGTTTACCGGGGGCAGGCGGCTACACCTTC

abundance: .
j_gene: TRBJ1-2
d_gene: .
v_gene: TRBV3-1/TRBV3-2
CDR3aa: CASSQAGLGYTF
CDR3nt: TGTGCCAGCAGCCAAGCAGGGTTAGGCTACACCTTC

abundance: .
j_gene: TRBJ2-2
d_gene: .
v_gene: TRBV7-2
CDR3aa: CASSHRLGGTGELFF
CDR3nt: TGTGCCAGCAGCCATCGTCTAGGAGGGACCGGGGAGCTGTTTTTT

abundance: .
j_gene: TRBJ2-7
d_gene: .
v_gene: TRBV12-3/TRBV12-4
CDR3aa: CASSLMGQKQYF
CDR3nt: TGTGCCAGCAGTTTAATGGGGCAAAAGCAGTACTTC

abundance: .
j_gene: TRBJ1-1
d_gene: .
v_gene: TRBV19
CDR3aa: CASSGQMNTEAFF
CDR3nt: TGTGCCAGTAGTGGTCAGATGAACACTGAAGCTTTCTTT

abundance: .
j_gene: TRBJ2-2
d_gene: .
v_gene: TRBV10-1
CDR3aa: CASSEGSGTGELFF
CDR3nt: TGCGCCAGCAGTGAAGGGAGCGGAACCGGGGAGCTGTTTTTT

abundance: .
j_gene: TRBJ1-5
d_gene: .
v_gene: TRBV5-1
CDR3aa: CASSLGGDGQPQHF
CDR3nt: TGCGCCAGCAGCTTAGGAGGGGACGGTCAGCCCCAGCATTTT

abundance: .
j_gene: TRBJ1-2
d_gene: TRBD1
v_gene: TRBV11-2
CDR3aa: CASSLGTGGSYGYTF
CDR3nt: TGTGCCAGCAGCTTAGGGACAGGGGGCTCCTATGGCTACACCTTC

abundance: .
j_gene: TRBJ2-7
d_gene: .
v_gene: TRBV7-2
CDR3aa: CASSLQGWGTYEQYF
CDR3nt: TGTGCCAGCAGCTTGCAGGGTTGGGGGACCTACGAGCAGTACTTC

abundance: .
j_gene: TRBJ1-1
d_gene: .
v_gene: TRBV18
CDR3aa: CASSLQSGAEAFF
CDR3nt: TGTGCCAGCTCACTCCAATCGGGCGCTGAAGCTTTCTTT

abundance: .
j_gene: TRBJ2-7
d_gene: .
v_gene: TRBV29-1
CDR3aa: CSACTGPPCEQYF
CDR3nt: TGCAGCGCTTGCACCGGGCCTCCCTGCGAGCAGTACTTC

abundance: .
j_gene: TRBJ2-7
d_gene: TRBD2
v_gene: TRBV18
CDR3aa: CASSPVLAGTNEQYF
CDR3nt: TGTGCCAGCTCACCCGTACTAGCGGGAACCAACGAGCAGTACTTC

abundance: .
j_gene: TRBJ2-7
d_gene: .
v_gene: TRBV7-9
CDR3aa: CASSVPGPTYEQYF
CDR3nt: TGTGCCAGCAGCGTTCCGGGCCCTACCTACGAGCAGTACTTC

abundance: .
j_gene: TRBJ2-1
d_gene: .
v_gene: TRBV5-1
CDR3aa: CASSSQGTSQYNEQFF
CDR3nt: TGCGCCAGCAGCTCCCAGGGGACATCACAGTACAATGAGCAGTTCTTC

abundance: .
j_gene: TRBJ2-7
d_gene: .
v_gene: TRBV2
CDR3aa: CASAGVREQYF
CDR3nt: TGTGCCAGCGCAGGGGTGCGGGAGCAGTACTTC

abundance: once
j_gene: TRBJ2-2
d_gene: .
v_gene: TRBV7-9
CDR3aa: CASSRNTGELFF
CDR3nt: TGTGCCAGCAGCCGCAACACCGGGGAGCTGTTTTTT

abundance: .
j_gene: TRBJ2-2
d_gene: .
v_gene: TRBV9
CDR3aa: CASSVYRTGELFF
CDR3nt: TGTGCCAGCAGCGTATACCGGACCGGGGAGCTGTTTTTT

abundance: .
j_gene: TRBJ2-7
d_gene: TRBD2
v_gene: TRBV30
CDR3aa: CAWGGSGLLEQYF
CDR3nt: TGTGCCTGGGGCGGGAGTGGCCTTCTCGAGCAGTACTTC

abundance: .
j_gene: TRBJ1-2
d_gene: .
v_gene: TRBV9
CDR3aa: CASCRQVGGYTF
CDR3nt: TGTGCCAGCTGCCGACAGGTCGGTGGCTACACCTTC

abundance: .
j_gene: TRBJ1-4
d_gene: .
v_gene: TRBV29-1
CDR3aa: CSVRGNTNEKLFF
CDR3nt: TGCAGCGTGCGGGGGAACACTAATGAAAAACTGTTTTTT

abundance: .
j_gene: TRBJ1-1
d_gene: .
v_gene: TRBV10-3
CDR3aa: CAISESKSGVNTEAFF
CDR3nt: TGTGCCATCAGTGAGTCGAAGTCAGGCGTGAACACTGAAGCTTTCTTT

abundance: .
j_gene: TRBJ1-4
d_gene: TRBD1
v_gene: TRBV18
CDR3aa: CASSTDTGVINEKLFF
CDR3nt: TGTGCCAGCTCAACAGATACAGGGGTGATTAATGAAAAACTGTTTTTT

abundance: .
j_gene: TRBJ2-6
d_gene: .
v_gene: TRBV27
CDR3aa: CASRPSGAGANVLTF
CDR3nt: TGTGCCAGCAGACCCTCCGGGGCTGGGGCCAACGTCCTGACTTTC

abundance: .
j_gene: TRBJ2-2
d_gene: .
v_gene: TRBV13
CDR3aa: CASSLLARNTGELFF
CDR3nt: TGTGCCAGCAGCTTATTGGCGAGGAACACCGGGGAGCTGTTTTTT

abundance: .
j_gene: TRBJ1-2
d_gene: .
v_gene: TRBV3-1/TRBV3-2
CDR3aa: CASTPGSFYGYTF
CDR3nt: TGTGCCAGCACTCCGGGGAGTTTCTATGGCTACACCTTC

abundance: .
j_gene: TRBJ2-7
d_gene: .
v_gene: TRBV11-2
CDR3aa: CASSTIWGAPYEQYF
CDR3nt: TGTGCCAGCAGCACGATCTGGGGGGCCCCCTACGAGCAGTACTTC

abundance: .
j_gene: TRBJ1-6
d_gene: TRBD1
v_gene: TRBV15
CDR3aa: CATSRVRGPGSPLHF
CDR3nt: TGTGCCACCAGCAGAGTGAGGGGGCCGGGTTCACCCCTCCACTTT

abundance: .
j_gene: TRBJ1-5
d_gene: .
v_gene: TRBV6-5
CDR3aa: CASSPRPYGNQPQHF
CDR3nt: TGTGCCAGCAGTCCACGCCCGTACGGCAATCAGCCCCAGCATTTT

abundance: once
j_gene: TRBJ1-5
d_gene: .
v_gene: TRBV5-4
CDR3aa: CASSLDSNQPQHF
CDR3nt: TGTGCCAGCAGCTTGGACAGTAATCAGCCCCAGCATTTT

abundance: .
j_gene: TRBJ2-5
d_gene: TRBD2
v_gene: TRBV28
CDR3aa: CASRLGLAAYQETQYF
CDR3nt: TGTGCCAGCAGGCTAGGACTAGCGGCGTACCAAGAGACCCAGTACTTC

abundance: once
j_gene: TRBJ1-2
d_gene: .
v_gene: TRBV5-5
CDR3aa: CASSLVLLPYGYTF
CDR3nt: TGTGCCAGCAGCTTGGTGCTATTACCGTATGGCTACACCTTC

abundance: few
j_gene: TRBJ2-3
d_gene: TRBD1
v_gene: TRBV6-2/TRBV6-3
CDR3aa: CASSPGTGHTDTQYF
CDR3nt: TGTGCCAGCAGCCCCGGGACAGGCCACACAGATACGCAGTATTTT

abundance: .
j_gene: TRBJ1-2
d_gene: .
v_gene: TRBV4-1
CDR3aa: CASSHQTQGLYGYTF
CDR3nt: TGCGCCAGCAGCCACCAGACACAGGGTCTCTATGGCTACACCTTC

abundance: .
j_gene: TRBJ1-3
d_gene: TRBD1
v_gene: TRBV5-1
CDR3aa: CASSSDRDSGNTIYF
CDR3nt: TGCGCCAGCAGCTCGGACAGGGACTCTGGAAACACCATATATTTT

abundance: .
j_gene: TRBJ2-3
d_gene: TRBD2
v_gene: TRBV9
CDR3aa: CASSVTREGPHTQYF
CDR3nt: TGTGCCAGCAGCGTAACTCGGGAGGGGCCCCATACGCAGTATTTT

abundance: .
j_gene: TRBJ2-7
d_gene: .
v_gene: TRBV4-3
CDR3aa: CASSPRIDSYEQYF
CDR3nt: TGCGCCAGCAGCCCCCGGATAGACTCCTACGAGCAGTACTTC

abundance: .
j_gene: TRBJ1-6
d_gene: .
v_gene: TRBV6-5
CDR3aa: CASKPPIFPNSPLHF
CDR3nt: TGTGCCAGCAAACCCCCCATCTTTCCTAATTCACCCCTCCACTTT

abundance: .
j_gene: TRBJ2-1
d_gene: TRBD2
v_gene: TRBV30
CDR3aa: CAWRLAVGDEQFF
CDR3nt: TGTGCCTGGAGACTAGCGGTCGGCGATGAGCAGTTCTTC

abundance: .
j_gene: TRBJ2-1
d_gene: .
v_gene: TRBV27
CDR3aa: CASSLYGPTGNEQFF
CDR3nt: TGTGCCAGCAGTCTCTACGGACCGACCGGGAATGAGCAGTTCTTC

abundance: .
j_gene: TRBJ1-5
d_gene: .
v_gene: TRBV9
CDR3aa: CASSARPSDPLQPQHF
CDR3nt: TGTGCCAGCAGCGCGCGCCCCTCGGACCCCCTGCAGCCCCAGCATTTT

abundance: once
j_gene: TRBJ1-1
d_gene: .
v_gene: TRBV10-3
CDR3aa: CAISEMGADSTEAFF
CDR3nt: TGTGCCATCAGTGAAATGGGGGCGGACAGCACTGAAGCTTTCTTT

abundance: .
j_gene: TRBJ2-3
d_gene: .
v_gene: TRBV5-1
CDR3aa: CATSSGPSTDTQYF
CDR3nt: TGCGCCACCTCCTCGGGACCAAGCACAGATACGCAGTATTTT

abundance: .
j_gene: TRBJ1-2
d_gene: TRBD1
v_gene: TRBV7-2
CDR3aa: CASSLGAPDRAYYGYTF
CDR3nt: TGTGCCAGCAGCTTAGGGGCCCCCGACAGGGCTTACTATGGCTACACCTTC

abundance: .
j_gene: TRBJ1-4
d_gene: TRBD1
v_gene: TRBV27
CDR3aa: CASSADRAGEKLFF
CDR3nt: TGTGCCAGCAGCGCGGACAGGGCGGGTGAAAAACTGTTTTTT

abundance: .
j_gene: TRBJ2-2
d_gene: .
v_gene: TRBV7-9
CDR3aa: CASSLDRGNTGELFF
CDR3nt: TGTGCCAGCAGCTTAGATCGGGGGAACACCGGGGAGCTGTTTTTT

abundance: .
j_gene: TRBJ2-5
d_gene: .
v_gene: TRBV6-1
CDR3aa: CASSETGTNHF
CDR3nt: TGTGCCAGCAGTGAGACAGGGACTAATCACTTC